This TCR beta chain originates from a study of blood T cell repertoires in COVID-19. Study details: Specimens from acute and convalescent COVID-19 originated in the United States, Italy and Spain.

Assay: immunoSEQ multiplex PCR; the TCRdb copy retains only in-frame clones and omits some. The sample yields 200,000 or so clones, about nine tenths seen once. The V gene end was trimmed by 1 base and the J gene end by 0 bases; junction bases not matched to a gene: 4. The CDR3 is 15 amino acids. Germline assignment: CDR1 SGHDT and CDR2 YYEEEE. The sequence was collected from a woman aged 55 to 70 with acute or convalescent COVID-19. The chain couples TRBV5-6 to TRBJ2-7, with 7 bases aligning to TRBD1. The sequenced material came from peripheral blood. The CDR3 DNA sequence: TGTGCCAGCAGCTTGAGAGGGGGCAACTCCTACGAGCAGTACTTC. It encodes CASSLRGGNSYEQYF.